These 27 T cell receptor beta chains were sequenced from one sample in a study of spatial heterogeneity in lung cancer. Study-level findings and limits: Counts that tracked tumor mutation counts were those of expanded intratumoral alpha and beta TCRs.

Documented time point: sample taken at primary tumor resection. TCRdb re-called the 5' RACE reads through MiXCR, storing one row per CDR3 protein. The sample lists some 3,200 distinct CDR3 sequences, about 5.2% occurring once. These receptors lack a known antigen. The sequences come from lung tumor tissue, collected at surgery. Receptors were obtained from a female donor with early-stage non-small cell lung cancer.

This clonotype is medium-sized (0.01 to 0.1%) by share. The chain couples TRBV3-1 to TRBJ2-5; the match to TRBD2 covers 9 bases. The CDR3 totals 17 residues. The ends lost 4 bases at V and 0 bases at J; junction bases unmatched: 9. CDR1 and CDR2 (germline): LGHDT, YNNKEL (reference sequence). CDR3 coding DNA: TGTGCCAGCAGCCTCAACCTAGCGGGGAGGTACCAAGAGACCCAGTACTTC. Encoded protein: CASSLNLAGRYQETQYF.

This clonotype ranks as medium-sized. The CDR3 is CASSAGVQKETQYF. The DNA of the CDR3 is TGTGCCAGCAGCGCGGGGGTACAGAAAGAGACCCAGTACTTC. The rearrangement joins TRBV11-3 to TRBJ2-5; the match to TRBD2 covers 7 bases. Germline values: CDR1 SGHNT, CDR2 YENEEA. The CDR3 consists of 14 residues. Losses at the gene ends were 5 bases for V and 3 bases for J; bases not matched to a gene: 6.

The sample holds many counts of this clonotype. The chain links TRBV5-1 to TRBJ1-6; TRBD1 matches at 7 bases. CDR3 length: 15 residues. Germline V gene data show CDR1 as SGHRS and CDR2 as YFSETQ. Trimming removed 0 bases from V and 9 bases from J; junction bases left unmatched: 6. This chain's CDR3 is CASSLEAGGSSPLHF. The DNA for the CDR3 is TGCGCCAGCAGCTTGGAAGCAGGGGGTTCTTCACCCCTCCACTTT.

This clonotype came up many times. This chain uses TRBV24-1 with TRBJ2-3, with unresolved D. The CDR3 spans 14 residues. V was shortened by 4 bases and J by 0 bases, with 7 bases between the two germline ends. In germline, CDR1 is KGHDR, CDR2 SFDVKD. The CDR3 bases are TGTGCCACCAGTGACGCCGACAGCACAGATACGCAGTATTTT. Amino acids: CATSDADSTDTQYF.

CDR3 sequence: CASSKLPPPDTQYF. The CDR3 nucleotides are TGTGCCAGTAGTAAGTTACCGCCGCCAGATACGCAGTATTTT. V is TRBV19 and J is TRBJ2-3, with D hard to call. CDR1 and CDR2 (germline): LNHDA, SQIVND (reference sequence). V was cut by 4 bases and J by 4 bases, with 12 bases left in between. The CDR3 consists of 14 residues.

Sample share makes this clonotype medium-sized. The V gene is TRBV10-3, the J gene TRBJ2-3; TRBD2 aligns across 7 bases. V dropped 8 bases and J dropped 0; count of bases not matched to a gene: 8. The CDR3 has 15 amino acids. The germline gives CDR1 ENHRY, CDR2 SYGVKD. The CDR3 sequence is CAIAEGRGSTDTQYF. The CDR3, as DNA: TGTGCCATCGCGGAGGGGCGGGGGAGCACAGATACGCAGTATTTT.

This clonotype was seen only a few times. The chain couples TRBV6-1 to TRBJ2-3, with D maybe TRBD2 (5 bases). V was shortened by 8 bases and J by 1 base, with 19 bases between the two germline ends. The CDR3 runs to 16 residues. Germline values: CDR1 MNHNS, CDR2 SASEGT. For the CDR3, the DNA is TGTGCCAGCCGTTTCGTGGCGGGCAAGGGCACAGATACGCAGTATTTT. It yields the protein CASRFVAGKGTDTQYF.

By share, this clonotype ranks as medium-sized (0.01 to 0.1%). This rearrangement joins TRBV6-5 to TRBJ2-3, with 9 bases that match TRBD2. Germline lookup yields CDR1 MNHEY and CDR2 SVGAGI. The CDR3 extends over 19 amino acids. V shed 0 bases and J 2 bases; nucleotides not matched to a gene: 12. The CDR3 region has the DNA TGTGCCAGCAGTTACTCGAGGCTCTATGAGCGGGGGGACACAGATACGCAGTATTTT. It is translated as CASSYSRLYERGDTDTQYF.

Relative to its sample, this clonotype is medium-sized. The rearrangement joins TRBV7-9 to TRBJ2-7, with a weak D call TRBD1 (7 bases). V was trimmed by 5 bases and J by 7 bases, leaving 15 bases between them. The CDR3 has 13 residues. CDR1 SEHNR and CDR2 FQNEAQ come from the germline V gene (reference sequence). CDR3 sequence: CASSAQTGREQYV. The CDR3, as DNA: TGTGCCAGCAGCGCCCAGACAGGGAGGGAGCAGTACGTC.

Sample share makes this clonotype medium-sized (0.01 to 0.1%). The chain has TRBV4-2 and TRBJ2-5, with TRBD1 as a possible D gene (5 bases). This CDR3 spans 16 amino acids. Trimming stripped 1 base from V and 4 bases from J, with 16 bases between. Per germline, CDR1 LGHNA and CDR2 YNFKEQ. The CDR3 spells CASSQVPQGSPETQYF. CDR3 in DNA: TGTGCCAGCAGCCAAGTTCCCCAGGGCAGCCCAGAGACCCAGTACTTC.

At least ten counts were recorded for this clonotype. The chain combines TRBV29-1 with TRBJ1-1; weak D call: TRBD1 (5 bases). The CDR3 loop spans 10 amino acids. V lost 4 bases and J 10 bases, leaving 10 bases between the germline ends. The germline V gene encodes CDR1 SQVTM and CDR2 ANQGSEA. CDR3 DNA: TGCAGCGTTGGCGGGGGGGGAGCTTTCTTT. Encoded protein: CSVGGGGAFF.

There are many counts of this clonotype. V usage is TRBV5-1 and J usage is TRBJ2-1, with unresolved D. V lost 1 base, J lost 5 bases, and 1 base lay in between. From germline, CDR1 is SGHRS and CDR2 YFSETQ. CDR3 length: 11 residues. The CDR3 bases are TGCGCCAGCAGCTTGAACAATGAGCAGTTCTTC. The encoded protein is CASSLNNEQFF. Filled out from reference TRBV5-1 and TRBJ2-1, the complete variable domain reads KAGVTQTPRYLIKTRGQQVTLSCSPISGHRSVSWYQQTPGQGLQFLFEYFSETQRNKGNFPGRFSGRQFSNSRSEMNVSTLELGDSALYLCASSLNNEQFFGPGTRLTVL.

This clonotype is labeled medium-sized (0.01 to 0.1%). The V call is TRBV28, the J call TRBJ2-2; D gene ambiguous. Germline lookup yields CDR1 MDHEN and CDR2 SYDVKM. This CDR3 comprises 17 residues. V lost 3 bases, J lost 1 base, and 15 bases lay in between. The CDR3, as DNA: TGTGCCAGCAGTTTCCCTCCGGCATCGGTGAACACCGGGGAGCTGTTTTTT. Its protein product is CASSFPPASVNTGELFF.

The sample holds many counts of this clonotype. V usage is TRBV7-3 and J usage is TRBJ2-7; perhaps TRBD1 as D (6 bases). The CDR3 is 12 amino acids. Germline loops: CDR1 SGHTA, CDR2 FQGTGA. Trimming cost V 2 bases and J 6 bases, with 8 bases left between them. DNA of the CDR3: TGTGCCAGCAGCTTAGGCAGGGGCGAGCAGTACTTC. Amino acid sequence: CASSLGRGEQYF.

This clonotype is termed medium-sized (0.01 to 0.1%). The V gene is TRBV30, the J gene TRBJ1-2; TRBD1 aligns across 7 bases. The CDR3 covers 13 residues. Looked up from germline, CDR1 is GTSNPN and CDR2 is SVGIG (reference sequence). Unmatched junction bases numbered 10, after V lost 4 bases and J lost 8 bases. CDR3 amino acids: CAWNPTWGQGYTF. The CDR3, as DNA: TGTGCCTGGAACCCCACCTGGGGACAGGGCTACACCTTC.

This clonotype was recorded many times. This chain connects TRBV20-1 to TRBJ2-3; 10 positions match TRBD2. V shed 5 bases and J 0 bases; nucleotides not matched to a gene: 5. CDR1 and CDR2 (germline): DFQATT, SNEGSKA (reference sequence). This CDR3 contains 15 residues. The CDR3 nucleotides read TGCAGTGCTCGCCTAGCGGGAGTTAGCACAGATACGCAGTATTTT. As protein: CSARLAGVSTDTQYF.

This chain uses TRBV5-6 with TRBJ1-1, with D possibly TRBD1 on 5 matching bases. CDR3 length equals 13 residues. With 1 base removed from V and 5 bases from J, the gap between germline ends came to 9 bases. Germline CDR1 is SGHDT and CDR2 is YYEEEE. CDR3 nucleotides: TGTGCCAGCAGCTTGTGGGACGGAACTGAAGCTTTCTTT. It yields the protein CASSLWDGTEAFF.

This clonotype is medium-sized (0.01 to 0.1%). At one of its ends the junction is not consistent with the germline gene, which may arise from a read error. This chain connects TRBV7-7 to TRBJ2-2; 9 positions match TRBD1. CDR3 length equals 15 residues. Germline V gives CDR1 SSHAT, CDR2 FNYEAQ (reference sequence). The CDR3 region has the DNA TGTGCTAGCAGCCCCGGGACAGGGTGGGCCGGGGAGCTGTTTTTT. Residues: CASSPGTGWAGELFF.

Judged by abundance, this clonotype is medium-sized. The gene calls are TRBV6-5 and TRBJ1-1; the D is unclear. The V gene lost 11 bases and the J gene lost 1 base, with 17 bases spanning the gap. In germline, CDR1 is MNHEY, CDR2 SVGAGI. The CDR3 sequence is 14 residues long. In DNA, the CDR3 is TGTGCCGCGAGACCGTTAAGAGAGAACACTGAAGCTTTCTTT. Encoded protein: CAARPLRENTEAFF.

This clonotype was detected ten times or more. The chain combines TRBV11-3 with TRBJ2-1, with a possible D match to TRBD2 (5 bases). Germline-derived CDR1 and CDR2 are SGHNT and YENEEA. V lost 6 bases to trimming and J lost 4 bases, with 13 bases between them. The CDR3 extends over 14 amino acids. The CDR3 is CASRSQRGYNEQFF. The DNA for the CDR3 is TGTGCCAGCAGATCCCAACGGGGTTACAATGAGCAGTTCTTC.

This clonotype counts as medium-sized (0.01 to 0.1%). This chain uses TRBV18 with TRBJ1-4, with 9 bases matching TRBD1. Per the germline V gene, CDR1 is KGHSH and CDR2 is LQKENI. V gave up 5 bases and J gave up 6 bases; unmatched junction bases: 10. The CDR3 sequence is 16 residues long. The DNA of the CDR3 is TGTGCCAGCTCATTCGGGACAGGGCAAATGGATGAAAAACTGTTTTTT. Its translation: CASSFGTGQMDEKLFF.

This clonotype is medium-sized within its sample. The chain is built from TRBV7-2 and TRBJ2-1, with D possibly being TRBD2 (6 bases). Germline-derived CDR1 and CDR2 are SGHTA and FQGNSA. V was cut by 5 bases and J by 3 bases, with 14 bases left in between. The CDR3 has 15 amino acids. The CDR3 loop is CASSPSGLIYNEQFF. DNA for the CDR3: TGTGCCAGCAGCCCCTCGGGACTCATCTACAATGAGCAGTTCTTC. Using reference TRBV7-2 and TRBJ2-1 for the parts outside the CDR3, the full variable domain is GAGVSQSPSNKVTEKGKDVELRCDPISGHTALYWYRQSLGQGLEFLIYFQGNSAPDKSGLPSDRFSAERTGGSVSTLTIQRTQQEDSAVYLCASSPSGLIYNEQFFGPGTRLTVL.

This clonotype is medium-sized in the sample. The gene calls are TRBV9 and TRBJ1-2, with D possibly matching TRBD1 (6 bases). Trimming stripped 4 bases from V and 4 bases from J, with 17 bases between. CDR1 SGDLS and CDR2 YYNGEE come from the germline V gene. There are 15 residues in the CDR3. The CDR3 bases are TGTGCCAGCAGCCCAGGGACAACCAAGTTCTATGGCTACACCTTC. Protein sequence: CASSPGTTKFYGYTF.

By share of the sample, this clonotype is medium-sized. This sequence joins TRBV6-1 and TRBJ1-1; no reliable D call. Per germline, CDR1 MNHNS and CDR2 SASEGT. The V and J ends lost 1 base and 4 bases respectively, with 13 bases between them. CDR3 size: 15 residues. The CDR3 DNA follows: TGTGCCAGCAGTGAAGATCTATACTCGTCCACTGAAGCTTTCTTT. Protein product: CASSEDLYSSTEAFF.

This clonotype is deemed medium-sized. This chain links TRBV6-2 or TRBV6-3 with TRBJ2-1, with 8 bases lining up with TRBD2. The CDR3 totals 13 residues. Germline-derived CDR1 and CDR2 are MNHEY and SVGEGT. Losses at the gene ends were 7 bases for V and 7 bases for J; bases not matched to a gene: 6. CDR3 DNA: TGTGCCAGCACCGGGGGACTAGGGAATGAGCAGTTCTTC. Protein product: CASTGGLGNEQFF.

By share, this clonotype ranks as medium-sized (0.01 to 0.1%). This rearrangement joins TRBV12-3 or TRBV12-4 to TRBJ2-3, with D perhaps TRBD1 or TRBD2 (5 bases each). The V gene lost 0 bases and the J gene lost 3 bases, with 10 bases spanning the gap. The CDR3 loop spans 15 amino acids. The CDR3 DNA reads as TGTGCCAGCAGTTTAGCCGGGACCGGAACAGATACGCAGTATTTT. Protein: CASSLAGTGTDTQYF.

The V gene is TRBV10-3, the J gene TRBJ2-3; TRBD2 matches at 7 bases. J was trimmed by 2 bases and V by 6 bases; bases with no gene match: 8. The CDR3 spans 15 residues. Germline V gene sequence: CDR1 ENHRY, CDR2 SYGVKD. The CDR3 DNA sequence: TGTGCCATCAGGGGCGCGGGAGCCGACACAGATACGCAGTATTTT. Its protein is CAIRGAGADTDTQYF.